Shown below are 28 T cell receptor beta chains from a single sample sequenced in a study of shared T cell receptors in the human thymus. Profiling relied on immunoSEQ multiplex PCR, and the TCRdb table lists in-frame clones only, not all of them. Of more than 550,000 clones listed, around 85% are singletons. These data also formed part of another study, on human thymus T cells.

Source material: thymocytes. The source is a girl under three years old with a congenital heart defect.

The gene calls are TRBV15 and TRBJ2-7; 9 positions agree with TRBD2. The CDR3 totals 15 residues. Per the germline V gene, CDR1 is LNHNV and CDR2 is YYDKDF (reference sequence). J lost 2 bases, V lost 0 bases, and 2 bases had no gene match. The CDR3 protein is CATSRDLAGTYEQYF. The CDR3 coding sequence is TGTGCCACCAGCAGAGATCTAGCGGGGACCTACGAGCAGTACTTC.

This clone turned up a few times. This chain connects TRBV13 to TRBJ1-2; TRBD1 might be the D (5 bases). V shed 5 bases and J shed 2 bases, with 15 bases lying between them. The CDR3 contains 15 residues. Germline-derived CDR1 and CDR2 are PRHDT and FYEKMQ (reference sequence). The DNA of the CDR3 is TGTGCCAGCAGCCCCTTGTGGGGCTGGAACTATGGCTACACCTTC. Encoded protein: CASSPLWGWNYGYTF. Full variable domain (missing parts from reference TRBV13 and TRBJ1-2): AAGVIQSPRHLIKEKRETATLKCYPIPRHDTVYWYQQGPGQDPQFLISFYEKMQSDKGSIPDRFSAQQFSDYHSELNMSSLELGDSALYFCASSPLWGWNYGYTFGSGTRLTVV.

The V call is TRBV9, the J call TRBJ2-3; 7 bases fit TRBD2. Per germline, CDR1 SGDLS and CDR2 YYNGEE. This CDR3 is 16 amino acids long. V shed 4 bases and J 4 bases; nucleotides not matched to a gene: 12. CDR3 loop: CASSLESPRGADTQYF. The CDR3 nucleotides read TGTGCCAGCAGCTTAGAGTCTCCTCGGGGGGCAGATACGCAGTATTTT.

This chain connects TRBV14 to TRBJ1-1, with D unclear. CDR3 length equals 15 residues. The germline gives CDR1 SGHDN, CDR2 FVKESK. Trimming shortened V by 3 bases and J by 3 bases, and 14 bases separated the two germline ends. The CDR3, as DNA: TGTGCCAGCAGCCACCTACGGGAGCAACACACTGAAGCTTTCTTT. It yields the protein CASSHLREQHTEAFF.

The chain combines TRBV27 with TRBJ1-2; possibly TRBD1 for D (5 bases). Germline V gene lookup returns CDR1 MNHEY and CDR2 SMNVEV (reference sequence). This CDR3 spans 12 amino acids. V dropped 6 bases and J dropped 2 bases, with 7 bases sitting between them. This CDR3 is CASRDMNYGYTF. The CDR3 DNA reads as TGTGCCAGCAGGGACATGAACTATGGCTACACCTTC.

The rearrangement uses TRBV13 and TRBJ1-1, with D possibly being TRBD1 (5 bases). Trimming removed 4 bases at V and 0 bases at J, with 15 bases between. CDR1 PRHDT and CDR2 FYEKMQ come from the germline V gene (reference sequence). There are 16 residues in the CDR3. The DNA of the CDR3 is TGTGCCAGCAGCTACGACAGCAAAGCGATGAACACTGAAGCTTTCTTT. It translates to CASSYDSKAMNTEAFF.

This clone came up once. The chain has TRBV5-6 and TRBJ2-1; weak D call: TRBD1 (6 bases). This CDR3 has 18 amino acids. With 0 bases removed from V and 8 bases from J, the gap between germline ends came to 24 bases. The germline gives CDR1 SGHDT, CDR2 YYEEEE. CDR3 sequence reads: CASSLAYPRGHRVDEQFF. The CDR3 DNA reads as TGTGCCAGCAGCTTGGCCTATCCGAGGGGACATAGGGTCGATGAGCAGTTCTTC.

This clone was recorded a few times. This chain links TRBV28 with TRBJ1-4; 8 nucleotides agree with TRBD1. CDR1 is MDHEN, CDR2 SYDVKM, per germline. V dropped 7 bases and J dropped 8; count of bases not matched to a gene: 12. The CDR3 totals 15 residues. This chain's CDR3 is CASIEQGEGGEKLFF. CDR3 coding DNA: TGTGCCAGCATCGAACAGGGGGAAGGAGGAGAAAAACTGTTTTTT. The full variable domain, rest sourced from reference TRBV28 and TRBJ1-4, is DVKVTQSSRYLVKRTGEKVFLECVQDMDHENMFWYRQDPGLGLRLIYFSYDVKMKEKGDIPEGYSVSREKKERFSLILESASTNQTSMYLCASIEQGEGGEKLFFGSGTQLSVL.

The chain recombines TRBV29-1 with TRBJ2-1, with a tentative D call TRBD1 (6 bases). Germline CDR1 and CDR2: SQVTM and ANQGSEA. This CDR3 has 16 amino acids. V was cut by 1 base and J by 7 bases, with 20 bases left in between. CDR3 sequence: CSVEVPNRDKENEQFF. The CDR3 DNA reads as TGCAGCGTTGAAGTTCCGAACAGGGACAAAGAAAATGAGCAGTTCTTC.

The genes are TRBV9 and TRBJ2-3; tentative D call: TRBD2 (7 bases). The germline V gene has CDR1 SGDLS and CDR2 YYNGEE. V was clipped by 2 bases and J by 6 bases, with 19 bases between them. This CDR3 comprises 16 residues. CDR3 protein: CASSVKQGWGGDTQYF. The CDR3 region has the DNA TGTGCCAGCAGCGTTAAACAGGGATGGGGAGGGGATACGCAGTATTTT.

CDR3 region: CASSFSKPDRGEPKYF. CDR3 DNA sequence: TGTGCCAGCAGCTTTTCTAAGCCAGACAGGGGTGAGCCCAAGTACTTC. This chain connects TRBV5-4 to TRBJ2-5; TRBD1 matches 8 bases. CDR3 size: 16 residues. Per germline, CDR1 SGHNT and CDR2 YYREEE (reference sequence). V was pared by 2 bases and J by 12 bases, with 18 bases of the junction left unmatched.

The V gene is TRBV5-5, the J gene TRBJ2-5, with a weak D call TRBD2 (7 bases). This CDR3 comprises 15 residues. CDR1 and CDR2 from the germline V gene are SGHKS and YYEKEE (reference sequence). V gave up 4 bases and J gave up 4 bases, with 17 bases separating them. CDR3 sequence (DNA): TGTGCCAGCAGCGACCCCCGGCGGGGGCGAGAGACCCAGTACTTC. Its translation is CASSDPRRGRETQYF.

This chain uses TRBV5-6 with TRBJ1-2, with TRBD1 identical over 8 bases. CDR1 SGHDT and CDR2 YYEEEE come from the germline V gene. Trimming removed 4 bases from V and 1 base from J; junction bases left unmatched: 18. This CDR3 region has 19 residues. The CDR3 DNA reads TGTGCCAGCAGCGGACGCTTCCGGGACAGGCCGAGAATTAACTATGGCTACACCTTC. This codes for CASSGRFRDRPRINYGYTF.

The chain recombines TRBV5-6 with TRBJ1-1; 9 bases fit TRBD1. Unmatched junction bases numbered 12, after V lost 1 base and J lost 8 bases. In germline, CDR1 is SGHDT, CDR2 YYEEEE. The CDR3 extends over 16 amino acids. The CDR3 loop is CASSLTTGGGNREAFF. The DNA for the CDR3 is TGTGCCAGCAGCTTGACTACAGGGGGCGGGAACAGAGAAGCTTTCTTT.

The chain uses TRBV12-5 and TRBJ1-2; D is possibly TRBD1 (5 bases). The V gene's germline CDR1 is LGHNT and CDR2 FRNRAP. The CDR3 is 14 amino acids. Between the trimmed V and J ends, which lost 5 bases and 7 bases, there was a span of 17 bases. This chain's CDR3 is CASGLPNRPLGYTF. The CDR3, as DNA: TGTGCTAGTGGTCTACCCAACAGGCCCCTTGGCTACACCTTC.

This clone was seen only a few times. The genes are TRBV9 and TRBJ2-3, with 8 bases aligning to TRBD2. The CDR3 consists of 17 residues. The V gene's germline CDR1 is SGDLS and CDR2 YYNGEE. V trimming: 0 bases; J trimming: 2 bases; junction bases outside the gene matches: 8. CDR3 loop: CASSVGGSGAITDTQYF. In DNA form, the CDR3 reads TGTGCCAGCAGCGTAGGAGGTAGCGGGGCAATCACAGATACGCAGTATTTT. Full variable domain (rest looked up from reference TRBV9 and TRBJ2-3): DSGVTQTPKHLITATGQRVTLRCSPRSGDLSVYWYQQSLDQGLQFLIQYYNGEERAKGNILERFSAQQFPDLHSELNLSSLELGDSALYFCASSVGGSGAITDTQYFGPGTRLTVL.

This clone was seen a few times. The chain is built from TRBV10-1 and TRBJ2-6; a possible D gene is TRBD1 (5 bases). This CDR3 region has 18 residues. Germline CDR1 WNHNN, CDR2 SYGVQD (reference sequence). Trimming removed 8 bases from V and 4 bases from J, with 24 bases in between. The CDR3 DNA reads TGCGCCAGCGAGGCAGGCAGGGTCCCCACCGGGGGGGCCAACGTCCTGACTTTC. It is translated as CASEAGRVPTGGANVLTF.

The V gene is TRBV7-9, the J gene TRBJ1-2; TRBD1 is a possible D gene (6 bases). Germline CDR1 and CDR2: SEHNR and FQNEAQ (reference sequence). Trimming took 7 bases from V and 7 from J, leaving 10 bases between them. The CDR3 length is 11 residues. In DNA, the CDR3 is TGTGCCAGCAACAGGGTTCGTGGCTACACCTTC. Amino acid sequence: CASNRVRGYTF.

With respect to this clone: This specimen includes other DNA sequences encoding the same CDR3. The chain couples TRBV9 to TRBJ1-2, with unresolved D. Germline V lookup: CDR1 SGDLS, CDR2 YYNGEE. Trimming pared 2 bases from V and 1 base from J, leaving 3 bases between. This CDR3 has 12 amino acids. CDR3 sequence reads: CASSVSNYGYTF. As DNA, the CDR3 is TGTGCCAGCAGCGTTAGTAACTATGGCTACACCTTC.

The rearrangement uses TRBV19 and TRBJ1-2; D might be TRBD1 (6 bases). The length of the CDR3 is 15 residues. CDR1 is LNHDA, CDR2 SQIVND, per germline (reference sequence). The germline V and J ends were trimmed by 6 bases and 4 bases, with 18 bases remaining between them. Here the CDR3 reads CASRRQETLPYGYTF. CDR3 in DNA: TGTGCCAGTAGGCGACAGGAAACCTTACCCTATGGCTACACCTTC.

The chain couples TRBV10-3 to TRBJ1-5, with D possibly being TRBD1 (6 bases). The V and J ends lost 10 bases and 1 base respectively, with 17 bases between them. The CDR3 runs to 15 residues. The germline CDR1 and CDR2 sequences are ENHRY and SYGVKD. The CDR3 spells CATKGQTGSNQPQHF. CDR3 sequence (DNA): TGTGCCACAAAGGGGCAGACAGGAAGCAATCAGCCCCAGCATTTT.

The DNA of the CDR3 is TGTGCCAGCAGTGAAGGGACTAGCTTATGCGAGCAGTACTTC. It codes for CASSEGTSLCEQYF. V usage is TRBV6-5 and J usage is TRBJ2-7; 9 nucleotides line up with TRBD2. Trimming removed 5 bases from V and 6 bases from J; junction bases left unmatched: 8. Per germline, CDR1 MNHEY and CDR2 SVGAGI. The CDR3 is made up of 14 amino acids.

This rearrangement joins TRBV7-7 to TRBJ2-5; 11 positions match TRBD2. The J segment lost 2 bases and the V segment lost 2 bases, leaving 1 base of the junction unmatched. This CDR3 is 15 amino acids long. Germline V gene lookup returns CDR1 SSHAT and CDR2 FNYEAQ (reference sequence). The CDR3 DNA follows: TGTGCCAGCAGCTTATCTAGCGGGGGGCAAGAGACCCAGTACTTC. This encodes CASSLSSGGQETQYF.

The chain uses TRBV14 and TRBJ1-3; D might be TRBD1 (6 bases). Germline V gene data show CDR1 as SGHDN and CDR2 as FVKESK. The ends were cut back, 1 base at V and 2 bases at J, with 18 bases in the middle. The CDR3 runs 18 residues. CDR3 in amino acids: CASSQVEQGWFTGNTIYF. Here the CDR3 DNA reads TGTGCCAGCAGCCAAGTAGAACAGGGTTGGTTTACTGGAAACACCATATATTTT. Full variable domain (missing parts from reference TRBV14 and TRBJ1-3): EAGVTQFPSHSVIEKGQTVTLRCDPISGHDNLYWYRRVMGKEIKFLLHFVKESKQDESGMPNNRFLAERTGGTYSTLKVQPAELEDSGVYFCASSQVEQGWFTGNTIYFGEGSWLTVV.

The genes are TRBV27 and TRBJ1-1, with D maybe TRBD1 (5 bases). CDR1 is MNHEY and CDR2 is SMNVEV in the germline V gene (reference sequence). V lost 1 base and J lost 1, with 10 bases in between. The CDR3 consists of 15 residues. In DNA, the CDR3 is TGTGCCAGCAGTTTATTGGGGCATCGGAACACTGAAGCTTTCTTT. Amino acids: CASSLLGHRNTEAFF.

The CDR3 here is CASSQVRDRGSKQYF. The CDR3 DNA sequence: TGTGCCAGCAGCCAAGTACGGGACAGGGGAAGCAAGCAGTACTTC. The rearrangement uses TRBV14 and TRBJ2-7, with 10 nucleotides matching TRBD1. The germline V gene has CDR1 SGHDN and CDR2 FVKESK. The junction had 8 bases not matched to a gene; V was cut back by 1 base and J by 8 bases. This CDR3 has 15 residues.

V is TRBV19 and J is TRBJ2-2; perhaps TRBD2 as D (6 bases). Germline V gene data show CDR1 as LNHDA and CDR2 as SQIVND (reference sequence). The V and J ends lost 3 bases and 2 bases respectively, with 13 bases between them. The CDR3 has 16 amino acids. This CDR3 is CASSMVPGGNTGELFF. As DNA, the CDR3 is TGTGCCAGTAGTATGGTTCCCGGGGGAAACACCGGGGAGCTGTTTTTT.

The J gene is TRBJ1-6, the V gene TRBV27, with D unresolved. The CDR3 runs 14 residues. Germline V gene data show CDR1 as MNHEY and CDR2 as SMNVEV (reference sequence). Trimming removed 2 bases from V and 10 bases from J, with 12 bases in between. CDR3 in amino acids: CASSLRVYESPLHF. The CDR3, as DNA: TGTGCCAGCAGTTTAAGAGTATACGAGTCACCCCTCCACTTT.